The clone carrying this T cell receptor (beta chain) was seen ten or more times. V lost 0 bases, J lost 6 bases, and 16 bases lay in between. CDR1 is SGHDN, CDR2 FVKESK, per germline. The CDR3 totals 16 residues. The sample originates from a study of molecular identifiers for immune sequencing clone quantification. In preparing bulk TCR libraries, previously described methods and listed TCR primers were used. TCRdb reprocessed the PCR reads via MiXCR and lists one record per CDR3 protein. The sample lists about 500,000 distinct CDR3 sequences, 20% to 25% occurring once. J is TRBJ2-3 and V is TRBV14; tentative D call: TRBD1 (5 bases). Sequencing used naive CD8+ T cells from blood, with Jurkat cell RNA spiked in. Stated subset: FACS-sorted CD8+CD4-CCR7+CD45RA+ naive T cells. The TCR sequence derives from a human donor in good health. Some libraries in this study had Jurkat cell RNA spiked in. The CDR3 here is CASSQEGTGHWDTQYF. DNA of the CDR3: TGTGCCAGCAGCCAAGAAGGTACAGGCCACTGGGATACGCAGTATTTT.